This T cell receptor (beta chain) was retrieved from a study of CD8 T cells in ankylosing spondylitis. The CDR3 is 15 residues long. The V gene end was trimmed by 2 bases and the J gene end by 1 base; junction bases not matched to a gene: 3. Germline CDR1 is SEHNR and CDR2 is FQNEAQ (reference sequence). Study-wide results and caveats: Clones linked to disease, bearing a CD8+ phenotype, were relatively rare in peripheral blood. Reports say disease-linked clones showed up significantly more in matched ankylosing spondylitis synovial fluid. A TCR beta motif of eight or nine highly homologous variants seemed to mark ankylosing spondylitis blood.

Libraries for TCR beta were made by quantitative 5'-RACE with molecular barcodes. Using its own MiXCR run on the 5' RACE reads, TCRdb lists one record per CDR3 protein. The table has 250,000 to 300,000 distinct CDR3 sequences, about 19% seen once; the top ten hold roughly 7.4%. Concerning this clonotype: The antigen is undetermined.

Sequencing input: blood, either unsorted or a sorted T cell fraction (not recorded which). The chain is built from TRBV7-9 and TRBJ2-7, with 9 bases lining up with TRBD2. This TCR was sampled from a male donor with ankylosing spondylitis or in good health (not recorded which). In DNA form, the CDR3 reads TGTGCCAGCAGCTTACCGACTAGCGGATCCTACGAGCAGTACGTC. Residues: CASSLPTSGSYEQYV.